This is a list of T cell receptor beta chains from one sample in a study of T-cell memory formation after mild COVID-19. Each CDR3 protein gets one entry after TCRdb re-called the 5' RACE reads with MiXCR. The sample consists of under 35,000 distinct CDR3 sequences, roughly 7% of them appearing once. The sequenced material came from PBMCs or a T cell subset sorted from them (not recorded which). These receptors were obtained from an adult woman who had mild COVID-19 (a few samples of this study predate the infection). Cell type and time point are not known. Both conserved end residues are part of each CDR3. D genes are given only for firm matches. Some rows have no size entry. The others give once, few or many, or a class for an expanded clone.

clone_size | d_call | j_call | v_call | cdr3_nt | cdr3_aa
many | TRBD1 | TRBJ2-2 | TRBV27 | TGTGCCAGCAGGAGACAGGGTAATTCCGGGGAGCTGTTTTTT | CASRRQGNSGELFF
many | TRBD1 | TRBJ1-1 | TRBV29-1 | TGCAGCGTTCGGAGGACAGGTGGGAACACTGAAGCTTTCTTT | CSVRRTGGNTEAFF
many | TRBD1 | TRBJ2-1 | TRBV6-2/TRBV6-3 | TGTGCCAGCAGCCCCGACAGGGTCCTCTACAATGAGCAGTTCTTC | CASSPDRVLYNEQFF
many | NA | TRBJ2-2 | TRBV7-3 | TGTGCCAGCAGCTTAAACGCGGTCACCGGGGAGCTGTTTTTT | CASSLNAVTGELFF
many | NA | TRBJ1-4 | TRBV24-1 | TGTGCCACCAGTGCAGCCGCAACTAATGAAAAACTGTTTTTT | CATSAAATNEKLFF
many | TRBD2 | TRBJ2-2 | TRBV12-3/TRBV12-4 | TGTGCCAGCAGTTTAGCTGCCCAGCGGGGCACCGGGGAGCTGTTTTTT | CASSLAAQRGTGELFF
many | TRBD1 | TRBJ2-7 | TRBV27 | TGTGCCAGCAGTTGGACAGGGGGGAGCGAGCAGTACTTC | CASSWTGGSEQYF
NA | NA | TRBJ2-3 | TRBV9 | TGTGCCAGCAGCGTAGTCGGAGATACGCAGTATTTT | CASSVVGDTQYF
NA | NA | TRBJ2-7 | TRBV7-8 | TGTGCCAGCAGCTTCGGGAGTTCTGAGGAGCAGTACTTC | CASSFGSSEEQYF
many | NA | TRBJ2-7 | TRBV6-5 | TGTGCCAGCAGTAAGGGGGGGCCCCTGATTCGAGAGCAGTACTTC | CASSKGGPLIREQYF
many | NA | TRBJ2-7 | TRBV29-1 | TGCAGCGTTCCAGGGTATTACGAGCAGTACTTC | CSVPGYYEQYF
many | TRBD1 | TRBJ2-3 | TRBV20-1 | TGCAGTGCTCCCAACCGAGGACAGGGCACAGATACGCAGTATTTT | CSAPNRGQGTDTQYF
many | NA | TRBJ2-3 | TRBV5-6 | TGTGCCAGCAGATGGGCTTCGATATCCACAGATACGCAGTATTTT | CASRWASISTDTQYF
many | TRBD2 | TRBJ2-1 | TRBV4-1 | TGCGCCAGCAGCCAAGGGATTTTCGGTAGCGGGGGGTACAATGAGCAGTTCTTC | CASSQGIFGSGGYNEQFF
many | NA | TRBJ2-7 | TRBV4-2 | TGTGCCAGCAGCCAAGATCTTTGGGACGAGCAGTACTTC | CASSQDLWDEQYF
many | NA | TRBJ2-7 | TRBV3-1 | TGTGCCAGCAGCGGTTGGGGCACCCTGATGGGCGAGCAGTACTTC | CASSGWGTLMGEQYF
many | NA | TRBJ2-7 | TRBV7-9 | TGTGCCAGCAGCTTCCTCGCAGGGGGGGGCGAGCAGTACTTC | CASSFLAGGGEQYF
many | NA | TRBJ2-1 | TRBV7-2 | TGTGCCAGCAGCTTAGTAGTGGGGTGGGGAAGTGAGCAGTTCTTC | CASSLVVGWGSEQFF
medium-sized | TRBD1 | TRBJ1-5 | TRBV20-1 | TGCAGTGCCACCGACAGGGGAATTTATGGCAATCAGCCCCAGCATTTT | CSATDRGIYGNQPQHF
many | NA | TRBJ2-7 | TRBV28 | TGTGCCAGCAGCGAGGGGATCAACGAGCAGTACTTC | CASSEGINEQYF
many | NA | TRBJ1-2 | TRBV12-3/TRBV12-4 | TGTGCCAGCAGTTTAACAGGGAACTATGGCTACACCTTC | CASSLTGNYGYTF
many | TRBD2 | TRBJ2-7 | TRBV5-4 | TGTGCCAGCAGCTTGGAGGCTAGCGGTAACGAGCAGTACTTC | CASSLEASGNEQYF
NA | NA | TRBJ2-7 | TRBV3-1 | TGTGCCAGCAGCAGAGAACACTACGAGCAGTACTTC | CASSREHYEQYF
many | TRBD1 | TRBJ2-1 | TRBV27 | TGTGCCAGCCGCCCCGGGACAGGGGGGGACAATGAGCAGTTCTTC | CASRPGTGGDNEQFF
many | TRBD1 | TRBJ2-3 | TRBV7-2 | TGTGCCAGCAGCTTCCGGACAGGGTCGGGCACAGATACGCAGTATTTT | CASSFRTGSGTDTQYF
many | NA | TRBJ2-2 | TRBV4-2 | TGTGCCAGCAGCCAAGCTCTGGGCACCGGGGAGCTGTTTTTT | CASSQALGTGELFF
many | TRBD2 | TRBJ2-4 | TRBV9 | TGTGCCAGCAGCTCTGGACTAGCGGGACCAAAAAACATTCAGTACTTC | CASSSGLAGPKNIQYF
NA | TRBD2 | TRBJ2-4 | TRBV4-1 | TGCGCCAGCAGCCAAGATTCCCCGACTAGCGGGAGGGCTGGGGCCAAAAACATTCAGTACTTC | CASSQDSPTSGRAGAKNIQYF